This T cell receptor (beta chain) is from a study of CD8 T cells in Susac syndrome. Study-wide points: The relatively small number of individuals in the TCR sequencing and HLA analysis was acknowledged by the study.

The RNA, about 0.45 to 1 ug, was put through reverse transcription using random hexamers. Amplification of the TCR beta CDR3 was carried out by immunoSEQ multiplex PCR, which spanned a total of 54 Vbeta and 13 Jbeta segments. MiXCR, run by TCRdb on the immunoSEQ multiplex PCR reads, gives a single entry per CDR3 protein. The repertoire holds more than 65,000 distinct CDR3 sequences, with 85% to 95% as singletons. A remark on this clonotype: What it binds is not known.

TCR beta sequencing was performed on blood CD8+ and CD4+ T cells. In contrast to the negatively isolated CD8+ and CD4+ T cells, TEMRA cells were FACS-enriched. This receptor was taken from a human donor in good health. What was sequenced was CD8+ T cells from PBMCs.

CDR3 in DNA: TGTGCCAGCAGCGTAGAAGGGGGTGCGGCCTCCGAGCAGTACTTC. Translating gives CASSVEGGAASEQYF. The genes are TRBV9 and TRBJ2-7, with D maybe TRBD1 (6 bases). The CDR3 consists of 15 residues. Per the germline V gene, CDR1 is SGDLS and CDR2 is YYNGEE. V lost 0 bases and J lost 6, with 16 bases in between.